This T cell receptor beta chain is from a study of lymphopenia after photon versus proton radiotherapy. Study-level points and caveats: Oligoclonal CD8+ Temra expansion after nadir drove photon patients' diversity drop. Photon-treated patients lost naive T cells and TCR diversity; proton-treated stayed stable.

As for this clone: Its antigen is undetermined.

The CDR3 runs 15 residues. The germline V gene encodes CDR1 MDHEN and CDR2 SYDVKM. Trimming cost V 4 bases and J 5 bases, with 17 bases left between them. Profiling relied on immunoSEQ multiplex PCR, and the TCRdb table lists in-frame clones only, not all of them. The sample records approximately 53,000 clones, 92% being singletons. Sequencing was performed on peripheral blood, taken from a patient treated with photon-based radiotherapy. The origin of this receptor is a woman in her thirties or forties with cholangiocarcinoma. The rearrangement joins TRBV28 to TRBJ2-5, with D possibly being TRBD1 (7 bases). The chain's CDR3 is CASSSNRGGWETQYF. The CDR3 bases are TGTGCCAGCAGTTCGAACAGGGGAGGTTGGGAGACCCAGTACTTC.